A single sample gave rise to the 11 T cell receptor beta chains below, sequenced in a study of Graves' ophthalmopathy and Graves' hyperthyroidism. RNA served as the template for amplifying TCR beta CDR3 regions. Scientists carried out first-round RT-PCR using HTBI primers and then a second-round multiplex PCR. TCRdb passed the multiplex PCR reads through MiXCR, listing each CDR3 protein once. The sample records 660,000 or so distinct CDR3 sequences, under 50% being singletons. Sequencing used peripheral blood. These receptors were taken from an adult man with Graves' ophthalmopathy.

A remark on this clonotype: With a much larger clone just one base away, this may be a read error. J is TRBJ1-2 and V is TRBV12-3 or TRBV12-4; possibly TRBD1 for D (5 bases). The CDR3 runs 12 residues. CDR3 bases: TGTGCCAGCAGTAAGGGGTCGGGTGGCTACGCCTTC. It yields the protein CASSKGSGGYAF.

This clonotype was detected only a few times. In DNA form, the CDR3 reads TGCGCCAGCAGCTTCAATATCGGACAGGGTCTGAACGAGCAGTACTTC. Its translation: CASSFNIGQGLNEQYF. The gene calls are TRBV5-1 and TRBJ2-7; TRBD1 matches 8 bases. The ends lost 2 bases at V and 5 bases at J; junction bases unmatched: 12. CDR1 is SGHRS and CDR2 is YFSETQ in the germline V gene. The CDR3 has 16 residues. Full variable domain (rest looked up from reference TRBV5-1 and TRBJ2-7): KAGVTQTPRYLIKTRGQQVTLSCSPISGHRSVSWYQQTPGQGLQFLFEYFSETQRNKGNFPGRFSGRQFSNSRSEMNVSTLELGDSALYLCASSFNIGQGLNEQYFGPGTRLTVT.

The rearrangement joins TRBV27 to TRBJ2-1; TRBD1 or TRBD2 may be the D gene (5 bases each). The germline V and J ends were trimmed by 7 bases and 8 bases, with 15 bases remaining between them. Germline V gives CDR1 MNHEY, CDR2 SMNVEV (reference sequence). The CDR3 runs 13 residues. The CDR3 region is CASITPGLDEQFF. The CDR3 DNA reads as TGTGCCAGCATCACACCGGGGCTCGATGAGCAGTTCTTC.

This clonotype was recorded many times. The rearrangement links TRBV2 to TRBJ1-5, with a possible D match to TRBD1 (5 bases). Between the trimmed V and J ends, which lost 2 bases and 4 bases, there was a span of 12 bases. This CDR3 has 15 amino acids. Germline lookup yields CDR1 SNHLY and CDR2 FYNNEI. The CDR3 sequence is CASSERGAGNQPQHF. Written as DNA, the CDR3 is TGTGCCAGCAGTGAACGGGGCGCGGGGAATCAGCCCCAGCATTTT.

With regard to this clonotype: A much more abundant neighbour one base away suggests this may be a read error. The chain couples TRBV25-1 to TRBJ2-7, with a weak D call TRBD2 (5 bases). The CDR3 extends over 15 amino acids. Germline V lookup: CDR1 MGHDK, CDR2 SYGVNS. Trimming took off 6 bases at V and 3 bases at J, with 18 bases between the two ends. CDR3 sequence reads: CASRDAGLSYYEQYF. CDR3 coding DNA: TGTGCCAGCAGAGACGCGGGCCTCTCATACTACGAGCAGTACTTC.

This chain uses TRBV6-5 with TRBJ2-2, with D unresolved. Germline V gene sequence: CDR1 MNHEY, CDR2 SVGAGI. V lost 6 bases to trimming and J lost 3 bases, with 5 bases between them. The CDR3 extends over 12 amino acids. CDR3: CASRVYTGELFF. DNA of the CDR3: TGTGCCAGCAGGGTTTACACCGGGGAGCTGTTTTTT.

The chain carries TRBV19 and TRBJ1-1; D is unclear. CDR3 size: 15 residues. Trimming stripped 5 bases from V and 5 bases from J, with 18 bases between. CDR1 and CDR2 (germline): LNHDA, SQIVND (reference sequence). In nucleotides, the CDR3 is TGTGCCAGTAGTCCCTGGGAGGGTCCTCTTACTGAAGCTTTCTTT. Translated: CASSPWEGPLTEAFF.

This CDR3 reads CASSTRDKTGELFF. The CDR3 nucleotides read TGTGCCAGCAGCACCCGGGACAAGACCGGGGAGCTGTTTTTT. The chain links TRBV7-9 to TRBJ2-2; a weak D match, TRBD1 (6 bases). The CDR3 runs to 14 residues. V lost 5 bases to trimming and J lost 5 bases, with 12 bases between them. Germline loops: CDR1 SEHNR, CDR2 FQNEAQ (reference sequence). The whole variable domain, remainder taken from reference TRBV7-9 and TRBJ2-2, is DTGVSQNPRHKITKRGQNVTFRCDPISEHNRLYWYRQTLGQGPEFLTYFQNEAQLEKSRLLSDRFSAERPKGSFSTLEIQRTEQGDSAMYLCASSTRDKTGELFFGEGSRLTVL.

This clonotype was recorded many times. This chain links TRBV15 with TRBJ2-5; D is ambiguous. Germline CDR1 is LNHNV and CDR2 is YYDKDF (reference sequence). There are 13 residues in the CDR3. V gave up 0 bases and J gave up 5 bases, with 7 bases separating them. The CDR3 here is CATSRDSAETQYF. CDR3 nucleotides: TGTGCCACCAGCAGAGATAGTGCGGAGACCCAGTACTTC.

This clonotype was detected many times. The gene calls are TRBV9 and TRBJ1-5, with D perhaps TRBD1 (6 bases). The CDR3 length is 14 residues. Trimming removed 3 bases from V and 2 bases from J, with 9 bases in between. Germline CDR1 and CDR2: SGDLS and YYNGEE. The CDR3 sequence is CASSEGGGNQPQHF. The CDR3 DNA sequence: TGTGCCAGCAGCGAGGGGGGAGGCAATCAGCCCCAGCATTTT.

V and J are TRBV7-9 and TRBJ1-1, with 9 positions matching TRBD1. Per the germline V gene, CDR1 is SEHNR and CDR2 is FQNEAQ (reference sequence). J gave up 0 bases and V 3 bases, and 2 bases lay outside the gene matches. CDR3 size: 15 residues. CDR3 nucleotide sequence: TGTGCCAGCAGCTTGCGGACAGGGGTGAACACTGAAGCTTTCTTT. It is translated as CASSLRTGVNTEAFF.